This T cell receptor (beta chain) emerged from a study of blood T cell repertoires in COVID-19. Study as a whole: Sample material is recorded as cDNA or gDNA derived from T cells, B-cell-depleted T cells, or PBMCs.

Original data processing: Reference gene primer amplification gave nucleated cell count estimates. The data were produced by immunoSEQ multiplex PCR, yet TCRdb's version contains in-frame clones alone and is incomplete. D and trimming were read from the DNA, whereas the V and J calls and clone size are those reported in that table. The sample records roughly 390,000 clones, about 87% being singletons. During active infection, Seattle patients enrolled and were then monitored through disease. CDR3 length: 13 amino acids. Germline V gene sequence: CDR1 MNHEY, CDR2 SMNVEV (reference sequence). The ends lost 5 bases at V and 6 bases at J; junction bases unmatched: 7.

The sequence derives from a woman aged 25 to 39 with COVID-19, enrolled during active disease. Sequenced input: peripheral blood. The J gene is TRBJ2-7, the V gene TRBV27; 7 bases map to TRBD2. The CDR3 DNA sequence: TGTGCCAGCAGTCCCCCCGGGGGGTTCGAGCAGTACTTC. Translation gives CASSPPGGFEQYF.